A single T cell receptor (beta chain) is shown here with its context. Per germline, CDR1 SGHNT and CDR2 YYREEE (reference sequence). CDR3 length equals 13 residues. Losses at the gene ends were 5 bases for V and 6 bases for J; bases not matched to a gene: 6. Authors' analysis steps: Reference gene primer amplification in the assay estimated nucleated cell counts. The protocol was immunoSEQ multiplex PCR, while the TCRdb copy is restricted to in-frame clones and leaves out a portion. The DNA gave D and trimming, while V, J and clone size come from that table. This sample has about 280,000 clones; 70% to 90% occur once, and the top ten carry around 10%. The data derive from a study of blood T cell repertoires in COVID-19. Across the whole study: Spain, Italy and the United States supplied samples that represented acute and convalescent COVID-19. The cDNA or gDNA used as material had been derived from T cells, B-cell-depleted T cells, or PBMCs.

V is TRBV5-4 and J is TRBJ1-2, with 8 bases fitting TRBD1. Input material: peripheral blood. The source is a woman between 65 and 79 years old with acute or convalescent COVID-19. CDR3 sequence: CASSPQGAHGYTF. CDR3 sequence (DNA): TGTGCCAGCAGTCCTCAGGGGGCTCATGGCTACACCTTC.